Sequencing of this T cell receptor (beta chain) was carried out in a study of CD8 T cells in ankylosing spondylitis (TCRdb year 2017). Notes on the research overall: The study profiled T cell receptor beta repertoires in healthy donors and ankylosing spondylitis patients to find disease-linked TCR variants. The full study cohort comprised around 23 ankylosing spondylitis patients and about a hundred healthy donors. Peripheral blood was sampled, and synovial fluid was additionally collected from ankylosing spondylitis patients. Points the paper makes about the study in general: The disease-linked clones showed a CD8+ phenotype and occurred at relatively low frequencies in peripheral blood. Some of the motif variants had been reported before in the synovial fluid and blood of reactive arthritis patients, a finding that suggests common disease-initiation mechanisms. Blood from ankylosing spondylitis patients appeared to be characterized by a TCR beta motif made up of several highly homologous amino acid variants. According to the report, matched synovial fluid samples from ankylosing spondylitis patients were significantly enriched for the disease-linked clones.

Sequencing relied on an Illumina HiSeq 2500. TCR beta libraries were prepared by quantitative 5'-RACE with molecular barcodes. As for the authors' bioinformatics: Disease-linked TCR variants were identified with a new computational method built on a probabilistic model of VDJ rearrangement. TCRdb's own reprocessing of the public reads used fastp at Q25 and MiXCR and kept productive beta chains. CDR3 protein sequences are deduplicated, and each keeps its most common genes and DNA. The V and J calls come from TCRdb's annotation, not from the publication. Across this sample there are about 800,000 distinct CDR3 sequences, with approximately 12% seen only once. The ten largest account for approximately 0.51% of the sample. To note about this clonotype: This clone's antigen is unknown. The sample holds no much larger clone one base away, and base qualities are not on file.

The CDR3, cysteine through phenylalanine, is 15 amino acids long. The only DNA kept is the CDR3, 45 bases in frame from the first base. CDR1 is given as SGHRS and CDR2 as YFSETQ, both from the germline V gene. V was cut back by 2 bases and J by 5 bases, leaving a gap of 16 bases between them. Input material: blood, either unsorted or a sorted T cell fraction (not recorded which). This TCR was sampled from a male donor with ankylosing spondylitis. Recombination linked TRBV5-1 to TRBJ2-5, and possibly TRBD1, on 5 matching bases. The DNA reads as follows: TGCGCCAGCAGCTTCGGTTCGACAGTGGACGAGACCCAGTACTTC. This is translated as CASSFGSTVDETQYF.